This entry is about one TCR beta chain. Synthesis of TCR beta cDNA relied on 5'RACE template switching carrying UMIs. Following a re-call of the 5' RACE reads, TCRdb has one entry per CDR3 protein and lacks DNA. In all, the sample yields over 350,000 distinct CDR3 sequences. The data derive from a study of T cells expressing NK-cell markers. The wider study: Underlying the TCR beta repertoires were sorted CD3+CD56+NKG2C+, CD3+CD56+NKG2C- and CD3+CD56-NKG2C+ T cells. Eight donors were sequenced, seven testing HCMV-seropositive and one testing seronegative.

Germline V gives CDR1 DFQATT, CDR2 SNEGSKA (reference sequence). The CDR3 consists of 13 residues. The gene calls are TRBV20-1 and TRBJ1-2. The sequenced sample was blood T cells: a sorted CD56 or NKG2C T cell subset, CD4+ or CD8+ T cells, or bulk PBMC T cells (not recorded which). This TCR was recovered from a woman between 45 and 60 years old in good health. CDR3: CSARARGRAGYTF.